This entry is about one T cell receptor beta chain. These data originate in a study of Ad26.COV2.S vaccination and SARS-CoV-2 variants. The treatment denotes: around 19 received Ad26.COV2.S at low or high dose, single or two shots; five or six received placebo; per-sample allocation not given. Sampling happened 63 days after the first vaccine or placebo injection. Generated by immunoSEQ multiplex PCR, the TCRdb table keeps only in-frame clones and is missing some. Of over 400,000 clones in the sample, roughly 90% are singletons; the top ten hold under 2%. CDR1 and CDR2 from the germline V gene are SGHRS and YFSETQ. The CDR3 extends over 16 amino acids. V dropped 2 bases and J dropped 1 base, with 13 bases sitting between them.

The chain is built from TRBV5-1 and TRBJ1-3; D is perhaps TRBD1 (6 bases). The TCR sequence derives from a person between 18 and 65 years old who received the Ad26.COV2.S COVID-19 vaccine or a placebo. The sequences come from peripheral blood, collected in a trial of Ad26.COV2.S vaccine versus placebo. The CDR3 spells CASSFFATGSGNTIYF. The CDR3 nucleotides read TGCGCCAGCAGCTTTTTCGCGACAGGTTCTGGAAACACCATATATTTT.